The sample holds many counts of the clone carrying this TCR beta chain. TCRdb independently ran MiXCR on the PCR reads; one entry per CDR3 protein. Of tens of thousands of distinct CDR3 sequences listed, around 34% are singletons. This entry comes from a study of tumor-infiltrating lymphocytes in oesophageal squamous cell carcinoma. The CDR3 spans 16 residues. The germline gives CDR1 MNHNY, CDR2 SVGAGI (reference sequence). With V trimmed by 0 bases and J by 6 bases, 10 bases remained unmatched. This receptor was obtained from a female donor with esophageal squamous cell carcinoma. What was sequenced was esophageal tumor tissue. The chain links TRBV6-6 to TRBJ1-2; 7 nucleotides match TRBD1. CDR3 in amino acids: CASSYSQGGNLNGYTF. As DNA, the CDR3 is TGTGCCAGCAGTTACTCCCAAGGGGGCAATCTTAATGGCTACACCTTC.